This entry lists 25 T cell receptor beta chains sequenced from one sample in a study of post-analysis software for immune sequencing data. Points from the study as a whole: Four or five TRBV segments, TRBV5-6, TRBV5-1 and TRBV20-1 among them, were found more frequent in patients than controls.

Prepared TCR beta cDNA libraries contained unique molecular identifiers. Each CDR3 protein gets one entry after TCRdb re-called the PCR reads with MiXCR. The sample includes roughly 400,000 distinct CDR3 sequences, 35% to 45% seen only once; the top ten take less than 10%. The antigens of these receptors remain unknown. The sample was blood. The receptors stem from a girl under 10 years old with multiple sclerosis.

V gene TRBV12-3 or TRBV12-4 combines with J gene TRBJ1-5, with D possibly TRBD1 on 5 matching bases. The CDR3 contains 13 residues. Trimming took off 3 bases at V and 7 bases at J, with 10 bases between the two ends. The CDR3 nucleotides read TGTGCCAGCAGTTTGGCAGGGCCCCAGCCCCAGCATTTT. Residues: CASSLAGPQPQHF.

This chain links TRBV5-1 with TRBJ2-1, with a tentative D call TRBD1 (5 bases). Trimming took 3 bases from V and 7 from J, leaving 14 bases between them. CDR1 is SGHRS, CDR2 YFSETQ, per germline. The CDR3 runs to 14 residues. This CDR3 is CASSSEQVRNEQFF. The DNA for the CDR3 is TGCGCCAGCAGCTCTGAACAGGTTCGAAATGAGCAGTTCTTC.

This chain connects TRBV28 to TRBJ1-6; D may be TRBD1 (5 bases). The CDR3 consists of 16 residues. Germline assignment: CDR1 MDHEN and CDR2 SYDVKM. Trimming shortened V by 5 bases and J by 8 bases, and 19 bases separated the two germline ends. CDR3 amino acids: CASSIPREGGDSPLHF. The CDR3 nucleotides are TGTGCCAGCAGTATCCCCAGGGAAGGTGGGGATTCACCCCTCCACTTT.

This clonotype was recorded a few times. The chain carries TRBV5-1 and TRBJ1-2; D gene unclear. Germline values: CDR1 SGHRS, CDR2 YFSETQ. V was clipped by 4 bases and J by 2 bases, with 12 bases between them. The CDR3 is 14 amino acids. The DNA for the CDR3 is TGCGCCAGCAGCCCAAGGACCGAAAACTATGGCTACACCTTC. Its protein product is CASSPRTENYGYTF. The whole variable domain, remainder taken from reference TRBV5-1 and TRBJ1-2, is KAGVTQTPRYLIKTRGQQVTLSCSPISGHRSVSWYQQTPGQGLQFLFEYFSETQRNKGNFPGRFSGRQFSNSRSEMNVSTLELGDSALYLCASSPRTENYGYTFGSGTRLTVV.

The count of this clonotype is one. This chain links TRBV6-6 with TRBJ1-5, with a weak D call TRBD1 (5 bases). The ends were cut back, 10 bases at V and 4 bases at J, with 14 bases in the middle. The germline V gene has CDR1 MNHNY and CDR2 SVGAGI (reference sequence). The CDR3 length is 13 residues. This chain's CDR3 is CATVGLQNQPQHF. The CDR3 bases are TGTGCCACCGTGGGACTGCAAAATCAGCCCCAGCATTTT.

The chain carries TRBV29-1 and TRBJ1-2; D is unclear. V was cut by 0 bases and J by 8 bases, with 7 bases left in between. The CDR3 totals 11 residues. Per the germline V gene, CDR1 is SQVTM and CDR2 is ANQGSEA. The chain's CDR3 is CSVEDAGGYTF. CDR3 sequence (DNA): TGCAGCGTTGAAGATGCGGGCGGCTACACCTTC.

This clonotype occurred a few times. The chain carries TRBV24-1 and TRBJ2-3; TRBD2 aligns across 8 bases. The CDR3 has 15 residues. V shed 5 bases and J 0 bases; nucleotides not matched to a gene: 3. Germline V gene data show CDR1 as KGHDR and CDR2 as SFDVKD. CDR3: CATSGQRESTDTQYF. The CDR3 DNA reads TGTGCCACCAGTGGCCAGCGGGAGAGCACAGATACGCAGTATTTT.

Concerning this clonotype itself: An end of the junction does not agree with germline; a read error may underlie this. The chain recombines TRBV18 with TRBJ1-4; D unresolved. Germline V gene sequence: CDR1 KGHSH, CDR2 LQKENI. This CDR3 is 11 amino acids long. In DNA, the CDR3 is TGTGCCAGCACACCAGATGAAAAACTGTTTTTT. Translated, it gives CASTPDEKLFF.

This rearrangement joins TRBV5-1 to TRBJ2-5; D is possibly TRBD2 (6 bases). Trimming took 7 bases from V and 5 from J, leaving 21 bases between them. The CDR3 contains 15 residues. The germline V gene has CDR1 SGHRS and CDR2 YFSETQ. This chain's CDR3 is CASRGPGLPLETQYF. The CDR3 coding sequence is TGCGCCAGCCGAGGACCGGGACTTCCTCTTGAGACCCAGTACTTC.

The rearrangement uses TRBV10-3 and TRBJ2-5; no reliable D call. Germline loops: CDR1 ENHRY, CDR2 SYGVKD. The V end lost 4 bases, the J end lost 1 base, and 7 bases lay between the germline ends. CDR3 length equals 13 residues. CDR3 in amino acids: CAISGAAQETQYF. CDR3 nucleotides: TGTGCCATCAGTGGGGCAGCCCAAGAGACCCAGTACTTC.

This clonotype was detected a few times. V and J are TRBV18 and TRBJ2-7, with 8 bases identical to TRBD1. J gave up 4 bases and V 1 base, and 9 bases lay outside the gene matches. Germline CDR1 KGHSH, CDR2 LQKENI. CDR3 length: 16 residues. The CDR3: CASSPRSTGARYEQYF. The CDR3 DNA reads TGTGCCAGCTCACCACGGTCGACAGGGGCTCGGTACGAGCAGTACTTC. Using reference TRBV18 and TRBJ2-7 for the parts outside the CDR3, the full variable domain is NAGVMQNPRHLVRRRGQEARLRCSPMKGHSHVYWYRQLPEEGLKFMVYLQKENIIDESGMPKERFSAEFPKEGPSILRIQQVVRGDSAAYFCASSPRSTGARYEQYFGPGTRLTVT.

This clonotype was seen more than once but under ten times. The chain has TRBV29-1 and TRBJ1-1, with 10 bases lining up with TRBD1. Germline V gene lookup returns CDR1 SQVTM and CDR2 ANQGSEA. The CDR3 sequence is 15 residues long. The ends lost 7 bases at V and 0 bases at J; junction bases unmatched: 8. The CDR3 coding sequence is TGCAGCGCCATGGACAGGGGGGATTTGAACACTGAAGCTTTCTTT. The encoded protein is CSAMDRGDLNTEAFF.

The chain has TRBV14 and TRBJ2-4; D is possibly TRBD1 (6 bases). The J call could be wrong; TRBJ2-7 is a better fit for the DNA end. The CDR3 is 14 amino acids. Germline CDR1 and CDR2: SGHDN and FVKESK. The CDR3 bases are TGTGCCAGCAGCGCAATAGGGGGACCCTACGAGCAGTACTTC. This codes for CASSAIGGPYEQYF.

The DNA of the CDR3 is TGTGCCAGCAGATGGACGTATAATTCACCCCTCCACTTT. The encoded protein is CASRWTYNSPLHF. The chain combines TRBV12-3 or TRBV12-4 with TRBJ1-6; D unresolved. This CDR3 has 13 residues. Trimming shortened V by 6 bases and J by 4 bases, and 7 bases separated the two germline ends.

This clonotype has more than one count but fewer than ten. The J gene is TRBJ2-7, the V gene TRBV14; D is perhaps TRBD1 or TRBD2 (6 bases each). V gave up 5 bases and J gave up 2 bases, with 16 bases separating them. The germline gives CDR1 SGHDN, CDR2 FVKESK. This CDR3 spans 15 amino acids. The CDR3 reads CASSLRDTGAYEQYF. The CDR3 DNA reads TGTGCCAGCAGCTTACGGGACACGGGGGCCTACGAGCAGTACTTC.

The chain joins TRBV7-9 to TRBJ1-2; D not resolved. The CDR3 spans 15 residues. Germline V gene lookup returns CDR1 SEHNR and CDR2 FQNEAQ (reference sequence). Trimming took off 5 bases at V and 4 bases at J, with 17 bases between the two ends. Here the CDR3 reads CASSASPPDTYGYTF. As DNA, the CDR3 is TGTGCCAGCAGCGCAAGTCCTCCCGACACCTATGGCTACACCTTC.

The chain employs TRBV11-2 and TRBJ2-7, with 10 bases fitting TRBD1. V lost 10 bases and J lost 4; bases outside the gene matches: 10. The CDR3 covers 14 residues. CDR1 is SGHAT, CDR2 FQNNGV, per germline. The CDR3 DNA sequence: TGTGCCAACACCACTACGGGACAGGGGTACGAGCAGTACTTC. As protein: CANTTTGQGYEQYF.

The chain is built from TRBV6-6 and TRBJ1-5; 9 bases map to TRBD1. The V segment lost 4 bases and the J segment 7 bases; nucleotides outside the gene matches: 5. The length of the CDR3 is 14 residues. CDR1 is MNHNY, CDR2 SVGAGI, per germline (reference sequence). The CDR3 is CASSSGQGRQPQHF. In DNA form, the CDR3 reads TGTGCCAGCAGTTCCGGACAGGGGAGGCAGCCCCAGCATTTT.

The rearrangement uses TRBV7-9 and TRBJ1-1, with D possibly being TRBD1 (5 bases). The V gene lost 1 base and the J gene lost 7 bases, with 10 bases spanning the gap. The V gene's germline CDR1 is SEHNR and CDR2 FQNEAQ (reference sequence). The CDR3 has 13 residues. Here the CDR3 DNA reads TGTGCCAGCAGCTTAGTAGACAGAAATGAAGCTTTCTTT. Translated: CASSLVDRNEAFF.

This clonotype has more than one count but fewer than ten. The genes are TRBV10-3 and TRBJ1-6, with TRBD1 as a possible D gene (6 bases). Trimming left V 4 bases short and J 7 bases short, with 8 bases between. The CDR3 covers 13 residues. Germline values: CDR1 ENHRY, CDR2 SYGVKD. The CDR3 loop is CAISGQANSPLHF. In DNA form, the CDR3 reads TGTGCCATCAGTGGACAGGCAAATTCACCCCTCCACTTT.

This clonotype has a single count. The CDR3 reads CSVRAQGGDTEAFF. The CDR3 DNA is TGCAGCGTCCGAGCCCAGGGCGGGGACACTGAAGCTTTCTTT. This chain links TRBV29-1 with TRBJ1-1, with a possible D match to TRBD1 (5 bases). The CDR3 is made up of 14 amino acids. In germline, CDR1 is SQVTM, CDR2 ANQGSEA. V lost 6 bases and J 3 bases, leaving 17 bases between the germline ends. Looking up the rest from reference TRBV29-1 and TRBJ1-1 gives the full variable domain: SAVISQKPSRDICQRGTSLTIQCQVDSQVTMMFWYRQQPGQSLTLIATANQGSEATYESGFVIDKFPISRPNLTFSTLTVSNMSPEDSSIYLCSVRAQGGDTEAFFGQGTRLTVV.

Comments on this clonotype: A read error is possible here, since a much larger clone lies one base away. The chain is built from TRBV7-9 and TRBJ2-3, with D maybe TRBD1 (5 bases). V shed 3 bases and J shed 2 bases, with 9 bases lying between them. The CDR3 is 14 amino acids. CDR1 is SEHNR, CDR2 FQNEAQ, per germline (reference sequence). This CDR3 reads CASSLDGHTDTQYF. CDR3 bases: TGTGCCAGCAGCTTGGACGGACACACAGATACGCAGTATTTT.

CDR3: CSAIPAGEGTDTQYF. For the CDR3, the DNA is TGCAGTGCCATCCCAGCGGGAGAAGGCACAGATACGCAGTATTTT. The chain recombines TRBV20-1 with TRBJ2-3, with 8 nucleotides matching TRBD2. The CDR3 totals 15 residues. V shed 6 bases, J shed 1 base, and the junction held 9 bases outside the gene matches. In germline, CDR1 is DFQATT, CDR2 SNEGSKA (reference sequence).

The J gene is TRBJ2-5, the V gene TRBV28; D possibly uses TRBD1 or TRBD2 (5 bases each). Germline CDR1 reads MDHEN; CDR2 reads SYDVKM. This CDR3 region has 13 residues. V lost 2 bases and J 5 bases, leaving 9 bases between the germline ends. CDR3 nucleotide sequence: TGTGCCAGCAGTTTAAGCTGGGGGGAGACCCAGTACTTC. The encoded protein is CASSLSWGETQYF.

In nucleotides, the CDR3 is TGTGCCACCAGTGATTTCTACGGGGATGAGCAGTTCTTC. This encodes CATSDFYGDEQFF. The J gene is TRBJ2-1, the V gene TRBV24-1, with a tentative D call TRBD2 (5 bases). The germline CDR1 and CDR2 sequences are KGHDR and SFDVKD. The length of the CDR3 is 13 residues. Trimming cost V 1 base and J 8 bases, with 8 bases left between them.